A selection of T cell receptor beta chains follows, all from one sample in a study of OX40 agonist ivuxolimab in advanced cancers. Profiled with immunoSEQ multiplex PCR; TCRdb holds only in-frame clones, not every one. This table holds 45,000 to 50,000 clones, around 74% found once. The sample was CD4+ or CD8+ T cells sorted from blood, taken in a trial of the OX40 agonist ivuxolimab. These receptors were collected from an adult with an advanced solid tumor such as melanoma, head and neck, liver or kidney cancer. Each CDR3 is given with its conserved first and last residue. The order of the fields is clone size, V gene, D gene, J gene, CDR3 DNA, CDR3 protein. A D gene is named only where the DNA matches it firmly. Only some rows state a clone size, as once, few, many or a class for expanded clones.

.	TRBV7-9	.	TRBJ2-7	TGTGCCAGCAGCCCATCTGGACAGCGAGCCTACGAGCAGTACTTC	CASSPSGQRAYEQYF
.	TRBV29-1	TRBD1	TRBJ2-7	TGCAGCGTTGTCGGACAGGGCTACGAGCAGTACTTC	CSVVGQGYEQYF
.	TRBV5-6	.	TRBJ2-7	TGTGCCAGCAGCCCGGTGGGGGGATTCGGGGACGAGCAGTACTTC	CASSPVGGFGDEQYF
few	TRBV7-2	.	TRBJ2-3	TGTGCCAGCAGCCCCCCCGGGCTCCTTGGGGCAGATACGCAGTATTTT	CASSPPGLLGADTQYF
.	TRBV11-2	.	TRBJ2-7	TGTGCCAGCAGCCATGGACAGCGCTACGAGCAGTACTTC	CASSHGQRYEQYF
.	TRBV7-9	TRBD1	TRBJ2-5	TGTGCCAGCAGTTCCGGACAGGGGGTTGAAGAGACCCAGTACTTC	CASSSGQGVEETQYF
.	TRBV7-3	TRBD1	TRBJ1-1	TGTGCCAGCAGCTTAGTTGGGACAGGGAACACTGAAGCTTTCTTT	CASSLVGTGNTEAFF
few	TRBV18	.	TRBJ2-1	TGTGCCAGCTCACCACCGGGGGTCACCTACAATGAGCAGTTCTTC	CASSPPGVTYNEQFF
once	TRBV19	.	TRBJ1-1	TGTGCCAGTAGTATTATGGATAACACTGAAGCTTTCTTT	CASSIMDNTEAFF
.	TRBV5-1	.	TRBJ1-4	TGCGCCAGCAGCGACGAGGGAAGAAAACTGTTTTTT	CASSDEGRKLFF
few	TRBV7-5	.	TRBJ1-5	TGTGTCAGAAGCTCTCCAGGACAGAGATATCAGCCCCAGCATTTT	CVRSSPGQRYQPQHF
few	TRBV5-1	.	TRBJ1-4	TGCGCCAGCAGCTTGGAGTCGAATGAGAATGAAAAACTGTTTTTT	CASSLESNENEKLFF
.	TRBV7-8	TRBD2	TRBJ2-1	TGTGCCAGCAGCTTAGTAGGGACTAGCGGGAATGAGCAGTTCTTC	CASSLVGTSGNEQFF
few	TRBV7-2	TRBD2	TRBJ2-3	TGTGCCAGCAGCTTCCTAGCGGGGGGGCGGGCAGATACGCAGTATTTT	CASSFLAGGRADTQYF
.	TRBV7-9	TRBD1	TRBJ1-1	TGTGCCAGCAGCGGAGGGGGCGTCAGGACTGAAGCTTTCTTT	CASSGGGVRTEAFF
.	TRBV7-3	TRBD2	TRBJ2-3	TGTGCCAGCAGCAATGGACTAGCAAGGACAGATACGCAGTATTTT	CASSNGLARTDTQYF
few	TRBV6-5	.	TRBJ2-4	TGTGCCAGCAGGACTCGGGCCGGATCAAACATTCAGTACTTC	CASRTRAGSNIQYF
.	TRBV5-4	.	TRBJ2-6	TGTGCCAGCAGCTCCACGTCTGGGGCCAACGTCCTGACTTTC	CASSSTSGANVLTF
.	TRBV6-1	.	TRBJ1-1	TGTGCCAGCTCTGCGGACCCCCTTGGATCTGAAGCTTTCTTT	CASSADPLGSEAFF
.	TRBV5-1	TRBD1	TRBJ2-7	TGCGCCAGCAGCTCGGGGACAGGGGGCTTGGACGAGCAGTACTTC	CASSSGTGGLDEQYF
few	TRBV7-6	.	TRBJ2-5	TGTGCCAGCAGCTTACCGTACGAGACCCAGTACTTC	CASSLPYETQYF
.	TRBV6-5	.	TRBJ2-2	TGTGCCAGCAGTTACTCGTGGCGGCTGAACACCGGGGAGCTGTTTTTT	CASSYSWRLNTGELFF
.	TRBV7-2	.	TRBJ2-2	TGTGCCAGCACAGGGTTTGGAGGACCCGGGGAGCTGTTTTTT	CASTGFGGPGELFF
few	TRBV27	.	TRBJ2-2	TGTGCCAGCCGGGAGTTCCAAAACACCGGGGAGCTGTTTTTT	CASREFQNTGELFF
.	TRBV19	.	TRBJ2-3	TGTGCCAGTAGGGCAGGGGGGGATACGCAGTATTTT	CASRAGGDTQYF
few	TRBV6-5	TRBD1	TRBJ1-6	TGTGCCAGCAGTTACACGACAGGGGATAATTCACCCCTCCACTTT	CASSYTTGDNSPLHF
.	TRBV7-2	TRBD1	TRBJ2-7	TGTGCCAGCAGCTGGCAGGGACAGGGTGCCTACGAGCAGTACTTC	CASSWQGQGAYEQYF
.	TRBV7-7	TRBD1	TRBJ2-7	TGTGCCAGCAGCTTAGAAGGGGGCGCCGAGCAGTACTTC	CASSLEGGAEQYF
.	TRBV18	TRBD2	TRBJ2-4	TGTGCCAGCTCACCAACCCCCAGCGGGACCGGAGTTCATAATGCCATTCAGTACTTC	CASSPTPSGTGVHNAIQYF
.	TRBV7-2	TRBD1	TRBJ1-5	TGTGCCAGCAGCCCCCGACAGGGCCCCACATATCGCAATCAGCCCCAGCATTTT	CASSPRQGPTYRNQPQHF
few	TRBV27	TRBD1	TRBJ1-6	TGTGCCAGCAGTTGGGATGGCAGGGGGCAGAATAATTCACCCCTCCACTTT	CASSWDGRGQNNSPLHF
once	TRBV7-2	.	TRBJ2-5	TGTGCCAGCAGCTATCAGGGGGAGGGAGAGACCCAGTACTTC	CASSYQGEGETQYF
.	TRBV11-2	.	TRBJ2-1	TGTGCCAGCAGCTTATCTTGGGGGGGCCTCTCCTACAATGAGCAGTTCTTC	CASSLSWGGLSYNEQFF
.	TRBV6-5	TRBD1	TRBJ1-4	TGTGCCAGCAGTTACACGACAGGGACTAATGAAAAACTGTTTTTT	CASSYTTGTNEKLFF
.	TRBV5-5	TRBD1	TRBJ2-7	TGTGCCAGCAGCTGGGATGACAGGGGGGCCCTCTCCTACGAGCAGTACTTC	CASSWDDRGALSYEQYF
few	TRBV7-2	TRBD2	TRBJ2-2	TGTGCCAGCAGCTTATATTCCGGCGGGGGTTCCGGGGAGCTGTTTTTT	CASSLYSGGGSGELFF
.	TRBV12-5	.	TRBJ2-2	TGTGCTAGTGGTTTGGTACAGGGAGGCACCGGGGAGCTGTTTTTT	CASGLVQGGTGELFF
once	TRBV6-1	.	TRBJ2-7	TGTGCCAGCAGATCGACCCCCTACGAGCAGTACTTC	CASRSTPYEQYF
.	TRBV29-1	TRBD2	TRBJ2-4	TGCAGCGCGGGGGGGGCCGGGGACATTCAGTACTTC	CSAGGAGDIQYF
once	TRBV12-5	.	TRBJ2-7	TGTGCTAGTACCCAAGTAGCGAACAGTCTTGGTGAGCAGTACTTC	CASTQVANSLGEQYF
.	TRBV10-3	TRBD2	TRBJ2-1	TGTGCCATCAGTGGCGGGAGCTCCTACAATGAGCAGTTCTTC	CAISGGSSYNEQFF
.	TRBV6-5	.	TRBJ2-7	TGTGCCAGCAGTCCGGACAGCACCTACGAGCAGTACTTC	CASSPDSTYEQYF
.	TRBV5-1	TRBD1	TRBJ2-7	TGCGCCAGCAGCTCAATGGGACAGGGACCCTCCTCCTACGAGCAGTACTTC	CASSSMGQGPSSYEQYF
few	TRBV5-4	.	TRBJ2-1	TGTGCCAGCAGCTCGGGGGATCGCGGCAACCTCAATGAGCAGTTCTTC	CASSSGDRGNLNEQFF
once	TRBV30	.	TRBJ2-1	TGTGCCTGGAGGTCCTACAATGAGCAGTTCTTC	CAWRSYNEQFF
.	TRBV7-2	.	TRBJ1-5	TGTGCCAGCAGCTTAGGTACGGCCCAGGGGCCCCAGCATTTT	CASSLGTAQGPQHF
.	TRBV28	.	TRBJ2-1	TGTGCCAGCAGTCTGTCTTACAATGAGCAGTTCTTC	CASSLSYNEQFF
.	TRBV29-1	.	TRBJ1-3	TGCAGCGTTGATCCGGGGGGCTCTGGAAACACCATATATTTT	CSVDPGGSGNTIYF
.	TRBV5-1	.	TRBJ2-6	TGCGCCAGCAGCTTGGATTCAGGGGCCAACGTCCTGACTTTC	CASSLDSGANVLTF
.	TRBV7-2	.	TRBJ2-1	TGTGCCAGCAGCTTATTCAATGAGCAGTTCTTC	CASSLFNEQFF
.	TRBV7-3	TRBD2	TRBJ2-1	TGTGCCAGCAGCTTAATGGGGGGGATGAGAGTCTCCAATGAGCAGTTCTTC	CASSLMGGMRVSNEQFF
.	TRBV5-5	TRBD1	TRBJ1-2	TGTGCCAGCAGCTTGGCCACCGGACAGGGTGGAAATGGCTACACCTTC	CASSLATGQGGNGYTF
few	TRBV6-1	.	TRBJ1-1	TGTGCCAGCACGAGAGAAAAAATGAACACTGAAGCTTTCTTT	CASTREKMNTEAFF